This is a list of T cell receptor beta chains from one sample in a study of radiotherapy plus CTLA-4 blockade in lung cancer. The method was immunoSEQ multiplex PCR; TCRdb's version includes in-frame clones alone and lacks a portion of them. The table records 30,000 to 40,000 clones, roughly 79% of them present only once. The specimen was peripheral blood, collected from a patient treated with radiotherapy plus ipilimumab. The source is a human donor with non-small cell lung cancer that progressed on radiotherapy plus ipilimumab. Each CDR3 is given with its conserved first and last residue. D genes are given only for firm matches. The listing skips clone size in some rows; elsewhere it reads once, few, many or a size class.

TRBJ2-7 | once | - | TRBV7-9 | CASSLGRVGYEQYF | TGTGCCAGCAGCTTAGGCAGGGTAGGCTACGAGCAGTACTTC
TRBJ1-1 | - | - | TRBV19 | CASSPFAANTEAFF | TGTGCCAGTAGCCCATTTGCGGCGAACACTGAAGCTTTCTTT
TRBJ2-7 | few | - | TRBV21-1 | CASKIGRDYEQYF | TGTGCCAGCAAGATTGGACGAGACTACGAGCAGTACTTC
TRBJ2-7 | - | - | TRBV4-1 | CASSQGQVAYEQYF | TGCGCCAGCAGCCAAGGGCAGGTGGCCTACGAGCAGTACTTC
TRBJ1-4 | - | - | TRBV7-2 | CASSQSVTEKLFF | TGTGCCAGCAGCCAGTCAGTAACCGAAAAACTGTTTTTT
TRBJ2-7 | - | TRBD1 | TRBV4-3 | CASSQDTGDRYEQYF | TGCGCCAGCAGCCAAGACACAGGGGACCGCTACGAGCAGTACTTC
TRBJ2-6 | - | TRBD1 | TRBV28 | CASSLLGTGFFGANVLTF | TGTGCCAGCAGTTTATTAGGGACAGGGTTTTTTGGGGCCAACGTCCTGACTTTC
TRBJ1-1 | - | TRBD1 | TRBV9 | CASSEGGVNTEAFF | TGTGCCAGCAGCGAAGGGGGCGTGAACACTGAAGCTTTCTTT
TRBJ1-2 | - | - | TRBV5-5 | CASSPLGTNYGYTF | TGTGCCAGCAGCCCCCTAGGAACCAACTATGGCTACACCTTC
TRBJ2-7 | - | - | TRBV6-5 | CASSRDNSYEQYF | TGTGCCAGCAGCCGGGACAACTCCTACGAGCAGTACTTC
TRBJ2-7 | - | - | TRBV7-9 | CASSPSHRPYEQYF | TGTGCCAGCAGCCCTTCACACCGGCCCTACGAGCAGTACTTC
TRBJ2-1 | - | TRBD1 | TRBV4-1 | CASSPKGTGTAHNEQFF | TGCGCCAGCAGCCCAAAGGGGACCGGGACAGCACACAATGAGCAGTTCTTC
TRBJ1-1 | - | - | TRBV6-1 | CASRLRVPSNTEAFF | TGTGCCAGCAGGCTCCGCGTCCCCTCGAACACTGAAGCTTTCTTT
TRBJ2-2 | once | - | TRBV28 | CATTRAGLYTGELFF | TGTGCCACCACTAGGGCCGGTCTTTACACCGGGGAGCTGTTTTTT
TRBJ1-2 | few | TRBD1 | TRBV5-1 | CASSPEPTGGYGYTF | TGCGCCAGCAGCCCGGAGCCCACAGGGGGCTATGGCTACACCTTC
TRBJ2-7 | few | - | TRBV27 | CASSQGPGNEQYF | TGTGCCAGCTCGCAGGGCCCCGGTAACGAGCAGTACTTC
TRBJ2-3 | - | - | TRBV18 | CASSPPSVWTQYF | TGTGCCAGCTCACCACCTTCTGTTTGGACGCAGTATTTT
TRBJ1-2 | few | - | TRBV9 | CASSVGGAGSPYGYTF | TGTGCCAGCAGCGTAGGTGGAGCAGGGTCCCCCTATGGCTACACCTTC
TRBJ2-7 | - | - | TRBV2 | CASSPTRGFFAF | TGTGCCAGCAGCCCCACTCGGGGCTTTTTCGCCTTC
TRBJ1-1 | few | - | TRBV7-2 | CASSLASEGQEAFF | TGTGCCAGCAGCTTAGCGTCGGAGGGACAAGAAGCTTTCTTT
TRBJ2-5 | few | - | TRBV6-5 | CASSYLETQYF | TGTGCCAGCAGTTACCTAGAGACCCAGTACTTC
TRBJ1-2 | few | TRBD1 | TRBV7-9 | CASSQTGVYGYTF | TGTGCCAGCAGCCAGACAGGGGTCTATGGCTACACCTTC
TRBJ2-6 | - | - | TRBV9 | CASQRQVSGANVLTF | TGTGCCAGCCAACGACAAGTATCTGGGGCCAACGTCCTGACTTTC
TRBJ1-2 | - | - | TRBV6-6 | CASSRGSYGYTF | TGTGCCAGCAGCCGAGGGTCCTATGGCTACACCTTC
TRBJ2-5 | - | TRBD1 | TRBV5-6 | CASSLGTGTQETQYF | TGTGCCAGCAGCTTGGGGACAGGAACACAAGAGACCCAGTACTTC
TRBJ2-1 | - | TRBD2 | TRBV29-1 | CSVVKAGGLNEQFF | TGCAGCGTTGTAAAAGCGGGGGGACTCAATGAGCAGTTCTTC
TRBJ1-3 | - | - | TRBV7-6 | CASSLGFRASGNTIYF | TGTGCCAGCAGCTTAGGTTTTAGGGCCTCTGGAAACACCATATATTTT
TRBJ1-1 | - | TRBD1 | TRBV14 | CASSQPTYRTGGMNTEAFF | TGTGCCAGCAGCCAACCCACTTACAGGACAGGAGGGATGAACACTGAAGCTTTCTTT
TRBJ2-7 | - | - | TRBV5-1 | CASRSRDGHTREQYF | TGCGCCAGCAGGTCCCGGGACGGACATACCCGCGAGCAGTACTTC
TRBJ2-7 | once | TRBD2 | TRBV5-4 | CASKRLLAGSYEQYF | TGTGCCAGCAAACGCCTTCTAGCGGGATCCTACGAGCAGTACTTC
TRBJ2-3 | - | TRBD2 | TRBV18 | CASSPMLAGLEDTQYF | TGTGCCAGCTCACCAATGCTAGCGGGGCTCGAGGATACGCAGTATTTT
TRBJ2-5 | - | TRBD2 | TRBV19 | CASSTSHSSGTGTQYF | TGTGCCAGTAGTACTTCCCATTCTAGCGGGACGGGGACCCAGTACTTC
TRBJ2-7 | - | - | TRBV28 | CASSLEGRETDYEQYF | TGTGCCAGCAGTTTGGAGGGGCGAGAAACCGACTACGAGCAGTACTTC
TRBJ2-5 | once | - | TRBV28 | CASSLASPQGTQYF | TGTGCCAGCAGTTTGGCCAGCCCCCAGGGGACCCAGTACTTC
TRBJ1-2 | - | - | TRBV29-1 | CSAIPPSGSNYGYTF | TGCAGCGCCATACCCCCGTCGGGCAGTAACTATGGCTACACCTTC
TRBJ1-2 | - | - | TRBV9 | CASSGRQRTNYGYTF | TGTGCCAGCAGCGGCAGACAGAGAACTAACTATGGCTACACCTTC
TRBJ1-1 | - | - | TRBV18 | CASSPRIRGSDTEAFF | TGTGCCAGCTCACCAAGAATCCGGGGTTCTGACACTGAAGCTTTCTTT
TRBJ2-2 | - | - | TRBV18 | CASSLRDPGTGELFF | TGTGCCAGCTCACTCCGGGACCCGGGCACCGGGGAGCTGTTTTTT
TRBJ1-2 | - | - | TRBV4-2 | CASSQGVPTGNYGYTF | TGTGCCAGCAGCCAAGGGGTCCCGACAGGCAACTATGGCTACACCTTC
TRBJ1-1 | - | TRBD1 | TRBV6-5 | CASGTENTEAFF | TGTGCCAGCGGGACAGAGAACACTGAAGCTTTCTTT